The present T cell receptor (beta chain) was sequenced within a study of beta chain features in type 1 diabetes. This clone was picked up many times. Its target is not known. The CDR3 extends over 16 amino acids. The V gene lost 3 bases and the J gene lost 4 bases, with 19 bases spanning the gap. Germline CDR1 is SGHRS and CDR2 is YFSETQ. Broader study findings: Moderate yet significant TCRB CDR3 shortening was seen in Type 1 diabetes patients in all four CD4+ subsets. Whether HLA type affects TCRB rearrangement stayed undetermined in the present work. Equally in patients and controls, shorter templates might have been favored by PCR.

The sequenced template was cDNA made from the entire isolated RNA. Produced via immunoSEQ multiplex PCR; TCRdb's table is partial and in-frame only. The sample consists of around 110,000 clones, about 17% of them appearing once. Sorting with CD45RO/CCR7/CD25/CD127/CD95/CD27 yielded naive, central memory, regulatory and stem-like memory CD4+ cells. This chain joins TRBV5-1 and TRBJ2-5, with D maybe TRBD2 (5 bases). This TCR came from a man in his thirties or forties with type 1 diabetes. The material sequenced was central memory CD4+ T cells from blood. CDR3 nucleotide sequence: TGCGCCAGCAGCTCCTCCGGAAGCGGCGGACGAGAGACCCAGTACTTC. Protein product: CASSSSGSGGRETQYF.